The 21 T cell receptor beta chains below come from one sample, sequenced in a study of OX40 agonist ivuxolimab in advanced cancers. The protocol was immunoSEQ multiplex PCR, while the TCRdb copy is restricted to in-frame clones and leaves out a portion. The sample yields tens of thousands of clones, around 83% seen once. Sequencing used CD4+ or CD8+ T cells sorted from blood, obtained in a trial of the OX40 agonist ivuxolimab. The origin of the receptors is an adult with an advanced solid tumor such as melanoma, head and neck, liver or kidney cancer.

This clone appeared a few times. The chain couples TRBV5-6 to TRBJ2-4; D perhaps matches TRBD2 (5 bases). This CDR3 contains 14 residues. In germline, CDR1 is SGHDT, CDR2 YYEEEE. The V gene lost 0 bases and the J gene lost 1 base, with 5 bases spanning the gap. CDR3 sequence reads: CASSLGGAKNIQYF. The CDR3 region has the DNA TGTGCCAGCAGCTTGGGAGGGGCCAAAAACATTCAGTACTTC.

V and J are TRBV6-5 and TRBJ1-4; D remains ambiguous. This CDR3 is built from 12 residues. The ends were cut back, 6 bases at V and 7 bases at J, with 9 bases in the middle. In germline, CDR1 is MNHEY, CDR2 SVGAGI. CDR3 protein: CASRNFGEKLFF. CDR3 DNA sequence: TGTGCCAGCAGAAACTTCGGTGAAAAACTGTTTTTT.

The gene calls are TRBV7-9 and TRBJ1-2; D might be TRBD1 (5 bases). Germline CDR1 reads SEHNR; CDR2 reads FQNEAQ (reference sequence). The CDR3 has 17 amino acids. V gave up 5 bases and J gave up 6 bases, with 25 bases separating them. The CDR3 region is CASSPYAGTDFSDGYTF. The CDR3 bases are TGTGCCAGCAGCCCGTATGCCGGGACGGACTTTTCCGATGGCTACACCTTC.

In this sample, this clone turned up once. The V call is TRBV30, the J call TRBJ2-7; possible D gene TRBD1, 5 bases. Germline V gives CDR1 GTSNPN, CDR2 SVGIG (reference sequence). With 2 bases removed from V and 5 bases from J, the gap between germline ends came to 13 bases. The CDR3 is made up of 13 amino acids. CDR3 protein: CAWSLGAYDEQYF. The CDR3 region has the DNA TGTGCCTGGAGTCTTGGGGCTTACGACGAGCAGTACTTC.

This sequence joins TRBV2 and TRBJ2-7, with D perhaps TRBD1 (6 bases). Germline V gives CDR1 SNHLY, CDR2 FYNNEI. The CDR3 consists of 14 residues. V was clipped by 2 bases and J by 3 bases, with 11 bases between them. CDR3: CASSELGQIYEQYF. In DNA form, the CDR3 reads TGTGCCAGCAGTGAACTAGGACAGATCTACGAGCAGTACTTC.

This chain connects TRBV19 to TRBJ1-5; weak D call: TRBD1 (6 bases). Germline V gene data show CDR1 as LNHDA and CDR2 as SQIVND (reference sequence). The V gene lost 2 bases and the J gene lost 6 bases, with 11 bases spanning the gap. The CDR3 has 14 amino acids. The CDR3 DNA reads as TGTGCCAGTAGTATAAGGGGGGAACGTCAGCCCCAGCATTTT. Translation gives CASSIRGERQPQHF.

J is TRBJ1-2 and V is TRBV18; a possible D gene is TRBD1 (6 bases). The germline V and J ends were trimmed by 1 base and 3 bases, with 12 bases remaining between them. Germline V gives CDR1 KGHSH, CDR2 LQKENI. The CDR3 extends over 15 amino acids. CDR3 sequence (DNA): TGTGCCAGCTCACCACGTAACAGGGCGGACTATGGCTACACCTTC. Translated, it gives CASSPRNRADYGYTF.

The chain recombines TRBV4-2 with TRBJ2-7; 8 bases fit TRBD2. The V gene's germline CDR1 is LGHNA and CDR2 YNFKEQ. The trim removed 1 base at V and 2 bases at J, leaving 4 bases unmatched. This CDR3 comprises 15 residues. CDR3: CASSQGSAGAYEQYF. For the CDR3, the DNA is TGTGCCAGCAGCCAAGGCTCAGCGGGAGCCTACGAGCAGTACTTC.

For this clone: Mismatch with germline at one junction end may stem from a read error. The chain carries TRBV7-7 and TRBJ2-5; 8 nucleotides line up with TRBD2. The germline V gene has CDR1 SSHAT and CDR2 FNYEAQ (reference sequence). CDR3 size: 16 residues. The DNA of the CDR3 is TGTGCTAGCAGCCTAGGACTAGCCTCGTATATGGAGACCCAGTACTTC. Translated, it gives CASSLGLASYMETQYF.

The chain employs TRBV6-5 and TRBJ2-7; D unclear. CDR1 is MNHEY, CDR2 SVGAGI, per germline. The CDR3 consists of 14 residues. V was pared by 0 bases and J by 4 bases, with 10 bases between. Here the CDR3 reads CASSYSTPGYEQYF. CDR3 sequence (DNA): TGTGCCAGCAGTTACTCAACTCCCGGGTACGAGCAGTACTTC.

CDR3 DNA sequence: TGTGCCTGGAGTGTACTAGCGGGGGGGTCAGATACGCAGTATTTT. It translates to CAWSVLAGGSDTQYF. The rearrangement uses TRBV30 and TRBJ2-3, with TRBD2 matching 13 bases. J lost 4 bases, V lost 0 bases, and 1 base had no gene match. The CDR3 runs to 15 residues. CDR1 and CDR2 (germline): GTSNPN, SVGIG (reference sequence).

This chain connects TRBV30 to TRBJ2-1; the D gene is possibly TRBD2 (7 bases). The CDR3 is made up of 13 amino acids. Germline values: CDR1 GTSNPN, CDR2 SVGIG (reference sequence). The ends were cut back, 2 bases at V and 7 bases at J, with 12 bases in the middle. CDR3 region: CAWSRGAANEQFF. The CDR3 DNA sequence: TGTGCCTGGAGTCGGGGGGCGGCTAATGAGCAGTTCTTC.

The chain couples TRBV30 to TRBJ1-5, with 8 bases aligning to TRBD1. The germline gives CDR1 GTSNPN, CDR2 SVGIG (reference sequence). The ends lost 3 bases at V and 1 base at J; junction bases unmatched: 5. The CDR3 length is 15 residues. The CDR3 sequence: CAWSKGQGSNQPQHF. The CDR3 bases are TGTGCCTGGAGCAAAGGACAGGGAAGCAATCAGCCCCAGCATTTT.

V gene TRBV7-8 combines with J gene TRBJ1-2; D is perhaps TRBD1 (6 bases). CDR3 length equals 15 residues. Germline V CDR1 and CDR2: SGHVS, FQNEAQ. The V end lost 1 base, the J end lost 4 bases, and 13 bases lay between the germline ends. CDR3 sequence reads: CASSLGQAPSYGYTF. The CDR3 region has the DNA TGTGCCAGCAGCTTAGGACAGGCTCCCTCCTATGGCTACACCTTC.

This chain joins TRBV9 and TRBJ1-2; no firm D call. V was clipped by 4 bases and J by 3 bases, with 7 bases between them. The CDR3 runs to 12 residues. Looked up from germline, CDR1 is SGDLS and CDR2 is YYNGEE. CDR3 nucleotide sequence: TGTGCCAGCAGCAGCCAGTACTATGGCTACACCTTC. This codes for CASSSQYYGYTF.

The chain recombines TRBV29-1 with TRBJ2-1, with 9 bases lining up with TRBD2. With V trimmed by 3 bases and J by 7 bases, 4 bases remained unmatched. The CDR3 is 13 amino acids. The germline V gene has CDR1 SQVTM and CDR2 ANQGSEA. In DNA, the CDR3 is TGCAGCGTTGAGCGGGGGGGCCTAAATGAGCAGTTCTTC. Protein product: CSVERGGLNEQFF.

This clone was detected a few times. This chain uses TRBV9 with TRBJ1-2; 7 bases are shared with TRBD1. The V segment lost 0 bases and the J segment 3 bases; nucleotides outside the gene matches: 5. This CDR3 contains 15 residues. CDR1 SGDLS and CDR2 YYNGEE come from the germline V gene. CDR3 bases: TGTGCCAGCAGCGTAGACCTGACAGGGTACTATGGCTACACCTTC. The encoded protein is CASSVDLTGYYGYTF.

This rearrangement joins TRBV29-1 to TRBJ2-7, with TRBD2 matching 11 bases. Germline CDR1 SQVTM, CDR2 ANQGSEA. The CDR3 consists of 14 residues. Trimming at V came to 7 bases and at J to 6 bases, leaving 11 bases not matched to a gene. The CDR3 reads CSATSGSASIEQYF. The CDR3 nucleotides read TGCAGCGCAACTAGCGGGAGTGCATCTATCGAGCAGTACTTC.

The chain couples TRBV15 to TRBJ2-1, with D possibly TRBD1 on 6 matching bases. CDR1 LNHNV and CDR2 YYDKDF come from the germline V gene (reference sequence). The ends were cut back, 1 base at V and 6 bases at J, with 7 bases in the middle. This CDR3 spans 13 amino acids. The CDR3 DNA follows: TGTGCCACCAGCAGAGCCAGGGGCAATGAGCAGTTCTTC. This codes for CATSRARGNEQFF.

This sequence joins TRBV11-3 and TRBJ2-3; the match to TRBD2 covers 9 bases. Germline trimming cut 4 bases from V and 6 bases from J; bases unmatched to any gene: 11. The length of the CDR3 is 16 residues. CDR1 and CDR2 from the germline V gene are SGHNT and YENEEA. CDR3 nucleotide sequence: TGTGCCAGCAGCTGCGCTAGCGGGATCGATTGCGATACGCAGTATTTT. It encodes CASSCASGIDCDTQYF.

The rearrangement links TRBV19 to TRBJ2-6; TRBD2 aligns across 10 bases. Per the germline V gene, CDR1 is LNHDA and CDR2 is SQIVND (reference sequence). This CDR3 has 16 residues. The trim removed 5 bases at V and 4 bases at J, leaving 5 bases unmatched. Here the CDR3 reads CASSGAGGAGANVLTF. CDR3 DNA sequence: TGTGCCAGTAGTGGAGCGGGAGGGGCAGGGGCCAACGTCCTGACTTTC.